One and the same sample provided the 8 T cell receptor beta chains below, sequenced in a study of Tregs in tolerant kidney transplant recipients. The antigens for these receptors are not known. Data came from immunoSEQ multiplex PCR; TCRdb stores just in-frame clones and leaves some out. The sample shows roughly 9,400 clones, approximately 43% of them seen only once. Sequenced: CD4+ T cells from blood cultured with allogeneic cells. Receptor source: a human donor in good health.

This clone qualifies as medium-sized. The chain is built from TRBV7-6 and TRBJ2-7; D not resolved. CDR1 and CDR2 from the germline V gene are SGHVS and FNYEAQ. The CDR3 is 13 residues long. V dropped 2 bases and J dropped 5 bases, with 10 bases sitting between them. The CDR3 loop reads CASSLTKDHEQYF. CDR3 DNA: TGTGCCAGCAGCTTAACCAAAGACCACGAGCAGTACTTC.

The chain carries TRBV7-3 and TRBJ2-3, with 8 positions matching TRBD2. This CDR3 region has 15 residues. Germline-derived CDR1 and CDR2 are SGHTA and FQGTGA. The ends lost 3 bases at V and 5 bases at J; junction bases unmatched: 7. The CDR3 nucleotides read TGTGCCAGCAGCTTGAGCGGGGGAATCTTAGATACGCAGTATTTT. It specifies CASSLSGGILDTQYF.

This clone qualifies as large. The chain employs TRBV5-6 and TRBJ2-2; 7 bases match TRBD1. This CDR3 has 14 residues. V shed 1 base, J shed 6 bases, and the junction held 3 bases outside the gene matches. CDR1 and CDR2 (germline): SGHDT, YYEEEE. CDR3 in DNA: TGTGCCAGCAGCTTGACAGGGGTGGCCGGGGAGCTGTTTTTT. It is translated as CASSLTGVAGELFF.

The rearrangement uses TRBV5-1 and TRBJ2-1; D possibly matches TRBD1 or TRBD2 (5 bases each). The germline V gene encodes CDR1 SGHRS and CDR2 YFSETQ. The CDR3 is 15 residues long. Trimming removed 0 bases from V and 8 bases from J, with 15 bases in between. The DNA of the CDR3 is TGCGCCAGCAGCTTGGATGTATGGGACGGGTATGAGCAGTTCTTC. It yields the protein CASSLDVWDGYEQFF.

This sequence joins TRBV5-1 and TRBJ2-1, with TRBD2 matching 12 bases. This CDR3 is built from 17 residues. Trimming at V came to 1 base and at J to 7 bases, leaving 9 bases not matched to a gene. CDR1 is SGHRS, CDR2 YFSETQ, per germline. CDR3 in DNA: TGCGCCAGCAGCTTGAGGTCTAGCGGGGGGGCCGCGAATGAGCAGTTCTTC. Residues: CASSLRSSGGAANEQFF.

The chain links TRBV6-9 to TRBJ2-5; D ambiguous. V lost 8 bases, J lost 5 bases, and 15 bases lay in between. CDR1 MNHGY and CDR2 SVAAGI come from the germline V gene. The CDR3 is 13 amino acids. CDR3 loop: CASRRGPKETQYF. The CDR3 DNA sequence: TGTGCCAGCCGTCGCGGCCCAAAGGAGACCCAGTACTTC.

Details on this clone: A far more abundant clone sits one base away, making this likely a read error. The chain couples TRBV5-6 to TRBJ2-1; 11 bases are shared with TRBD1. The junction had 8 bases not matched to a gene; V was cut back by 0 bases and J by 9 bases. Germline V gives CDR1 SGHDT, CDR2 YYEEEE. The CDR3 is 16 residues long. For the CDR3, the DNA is TGTGCCAGCAGCTTGGAGGGGACAGGGGGTAATAGTGAGCAGTTCTTC. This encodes CASSLEGTGGNSEQFF.

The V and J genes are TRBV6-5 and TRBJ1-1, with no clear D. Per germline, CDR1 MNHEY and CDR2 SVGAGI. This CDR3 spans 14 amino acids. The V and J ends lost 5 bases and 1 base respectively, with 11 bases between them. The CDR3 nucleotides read TGTGCCAGCAGTGACCCTGGAAAGAACACTGAAGCTTTCTTT. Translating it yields CASSDPGKNTEAFF.